The rows below give T cell receptor beta chains drawn from one sample of a study of blood T cell repertoires in COVID-19. Data came from immunoSEQ multiplex PCR; TCRdb stores just in-frame clones and leaves some out. The sample includes fewer than 300,000 clones, around 89% seen only once; the top ten take 0.75% to 0.9%. The sequencing sample was made of peripheral blood. The receptor source for this set is a man aged 30 to 45 with acute or convalescent COVID-19. Each CDR3 is given with its conserved first and last residue. D genes are given only for firm matches. The size of a clone is reported for some rows only, either as once, few or many, or as a class for expanded clones.

j_call,d_call,v_call,clone_size,cdr3_nt,cdr3_aa
TRBJ1-2,TRBD1,TRBV5-4,.,TGTGCCAGCAGCTCTCGGGACAGGGGGATCTCCTGGGATGTTTATGGCTACACCTTC,CASSSRDRGISWDVYGYTF
TRBJ2-1,TRBD2,TRBV5-1,.,TGCGCCAGCAGCTCGGGACTAGCGGGCCCCAGTGGGCAGTTCTTC,CASSSGLAGPSGQFF
TRBJ2-4,.,TRBV5-1,.,TGCGCCAGCAGCTCCCGGGGGGCGGAGGCCAAAAACATTCAGTACTTC,CASSSRGAEAKNIQYF
TRBJ2-5,.,TRBV28,once,TGTGCCAGCAGCCCCGGGAGGGGGCGGGAGACCCAGTACTTC,CASSPGRGRETQYF
TRBJ1-4,.,TRBV11-2,.,TGTGCCAGCAGCCCGTGGGTGGGTGGGGCCGGTGAAAAACTGTTTTTT,CASSPWVGGAGEKLFF
TRBJ2-7,.,TRBV3-1/TRBV3-2,few,TGTGCCAGCAGCCAAGTGGAAGGGAGGAAGCAGTACTTC,CASSQVEGRKQYF
TRBJ1-3,.,TRBV29-1,.,TGCAGCGTCTCGAGGAGGAACTCTGGAAACACCATATATTTT,CSVSRRNSGNTIYF
TRBJ1-5,TRBD1,TRBV28,once,TGTGCCAGCAGTTATGGGACAGCTAATCAGCCCCAGCATTTT,CASSYGTANQPQHF
TRBJ2-7,.,TRBV7-9,once,TGTGCCAGCATCAACGGGACATTAAGCCAAAACTCCTACGAGCAGTACTTC,CASINGTLSQNSYEQYF
TRBJ1-3,.,TRBV9,.,TGTGCCAGCAGCATCGAAGGAACAGGGTCTTACTCTGGAAACACCATATATTTT,CASSIEGTGSYSGNTIYF
TRBJ1-3,.,TRBV4-2,.,TGTGCCAGCAGCCAAGATGGCAACTCTGGAAACACCATATATTTT,CASSQDGNSGNTIYF
TRBJ2-7,.,TRBV7-2,.,TGTGCCAGCAGCATACTGACTTCCTACGAGCAGTACTTC,CASSILTSYEQYF
TRBJ2-7,TRBD1,TRBV18,.,TGTGCCAGCTCACCGGTGGGACAGGCCTACGAGCAGTACTTC,CASSPVGQAYEQYF
TRBJ2-5,.,TRBV3-1/TRBV3-2,.,TGTGCCAGCAGCGTCGCTAGGTTCCAAGAGACCCAGTACTTC,CASSVARFQETQYF
TRBJ2-2,.,TRBV4-1,.,TGCGCCAGCAGCCGGAACGGGGGATTCACCGGGGAGCTGTTTTTT,CASSRNGGFTGELFF
TRBJ2-3,.,TRBV19,.,TGTGCCAGTAGAAGATGGACTGGCGGGGGCCCAGATACGCAGTATTTT,CASRRWTGGGPDTQYF
TRBJ1-1,TRBD1,TRBV5-1,many,TGCGCCAGCAGCTGGGGGACAGCCCTAAACACTGAAGCTTTCTTT,CASSWGTALNTEAFF
TRBJ1-2,.,TRBV6-5,few,TGTGCCAGCAGTCTCAACCTGAGAAACTATGGCTACACCTTC,CASSLNLRNYGYTF
TRBJ2-7,TRBD2,TRBV4-2,.,TGTGCCAGCAGCTACCTTCCCGGGACTAGCGGGGCCCTCCAATACGAGCAGTACTTC,CASSYLPGTSGALQYEQYF
TRBJ1-1,.,TRBV7-9,.,TGTGCCAGCAGCTTAGCTCTCAGGCTGGAGAACACTGAAGCTTTCTTT,CASSLALRLENTEAFF
TRBJ2-1,.,TRBV9,.,TGTGCCAGCAGCACTACAGGTAGCTCCTACAATGAGCAGTTCTTC,CASSTTGSSYNEQFF
TRBJ1-2,TRBD1,TRBV3-1/TRBV3-2,.,TGTGCCAGCAGCCAAGTGCCCGGGACAGGCAGGCACTATGGCTACACCTTC,CASSQVPGTGRHYGYTF
TRBJ1-4,TRBD1,TRBV5-1,.,TGCGCCAGCAGCTTGGCCCGATCCCGGGACAGCCGTGAAAAACTGTTTTTT,CASSLARSRDSREKLFF
TRBJ1-5,TRBD1,TRBV7-9,.,TGTGCCAGCAGCTCAGACAGGGAGGACAATCAGCCCCAGCATTTT,CASSSDREDNQPQHF
TRBJ2-5,.,TRBV7-8,.,TGTGCCAGCAGCCCCCGGGAGACCCAGTACTTC,CASSPRETQYF
TRBJ2-7,.,TRBV30,.,TGTGCCTGGAGTGTGCAGGAGGCACCGCAGTACTTC,CAWSVQEAPQYF
TRBJ1-5,TRBD1,TRBV2,.,TGTGCCAGCAGTGCCCAGGGGGCCGGCAATCAGCCCCAGCATTTT,CASSAQGAGNQPQHF
TRBJ2-5,TRBD1,TRBV30,.,TGTGCCTGGAGTAGGGACAGCCAAGAGACCCAGTACTTC,CAWSRDSQETQYF